These 15 T cell receptor beta chains were sequenced from one sample in a study of blood T cells in healthy people across ages (dated by TCRdb to the mid-2010s). The library relied on 5' RACE. TCRdb shows the sequencer as Illumina HiSeq 2500. A second PCR of roughly 6 to 11 cycles was run with a J-beta primer mix and a sample-barcoded 5' primer. The public sequencing data were trimmed at Q25 with fastp and processed into clonotypes with MiXCR by TCRdb, which kept only in-frame beta chains. Rows with a matching CDR3 protein are joined into one entry that keeps the most common DNA and genes. The sample contains roughly 1 million distinct CDR3 sequences, 20% to 25% of them found a single time. Of the sample, approximately 0.71% is held by the ten largest clones. These same data were also listed under a study on T cells of mothers and their children.

The sequencing input was blood. The source is a girl aged 2 to 10 in good health.

This clonotype was seen a few times. This sequence joins TRBV28 and TRBJ2-5; no reliable D call. V lost 6 bases to trimming and J lost 5 bases, with 16 bases between them. Germline CDR1 is MDHEN and CDR2 is SYDVKM. The CDR3 runs to 14 residues. This CDR3 reads CASRPADPGETQYF. The CDR3, as DNA: TGTGCCAGCAGACCCGCGGATCCCGGGGAGACCCAGTACTTC.

This chain connects TRBV5-1 to TRBJ2-5; D is undetermined. The last part of the DNA fits TRBJ2-1 better; the J call may be wrong. CDR3 size: 11 residues. The germline CDR1 and CDR2 sequences are SGHRS and YFSETQ. As DNA, the CDR3 is TGCGCCAGCAGTTTCACCCATGAGCAGTTCTTC. Translation: CASSFTHEQFF.

The genes are TRBV12-3 or TRBV12-4 and TRBJ2-7; 9 nucleotides agree with TRBD1. This CDR3 is 15 amino acids long. V lost 6 bases, J lost 4 bases, and 10 bases stayed unmatched. In nucleotides, the CDR3 is TGTGCCAGCAGCTATGGACAGGGGAAGATTTACGAGCAGTACTTC. Amino acid sequence: CASSYGQGKIYEQYF.

The rearrangement links TRBV7-3 to TRBJ2-5, with D possibly TRBD2 on 6 matching bases. From germline, CDR1 is SGHTA and CDR2 FQGTGA. V was shortened by 3 bases and J by 3 bases, with 11 bases between the two germline ends. CDR3 length: 14 residues. For the CDR3, the DNA is TGTGCCAGCAGCTTGTCCGGGGGAAAAGAGACCCAGTACTTC. Its protein product is CASSLSGGKETQYF. The full variable domain, completed using reference TRBV7-3 and TRBJ2-5, is GAGVSQTPSNKVTEKGKYVELRCDPISGHTALYWYRQSLGQGPEFLIYFQGTGAADDSGLPNDRFFAVRPEGSVSTLKIQRTERGDSAVYLCASSLSGGKETQYFGPGTRLLVL.

Ten or more counts support this clonotype. The V call is TRBV6-6, the J call TRBJ2-7; weak D call: TRBD1 (6 bases). This CDR3 contains 13 residues. Trimming took off 2 bases at V and 2 bases at J, with 7 bases between the two ends. Germline CDR1 is MNHNY and CDR2 is SVGAGI (reference sequence). CDR3 protein: CASSYGQTYEQYF. The CDR3 DNA sequence: TGTGCCAGCAGTTACGGACAGACCTACGAGCAGTACTTC.

The rearrangement uses TRBV5-1 and TRBJ1-1; D is unclear. This CDR3 has 12 residues. The V and J ends lost 3 bases and 11 bases respectively, with 14 bases between them. Germline V gene lookup returns CDR1 SGHRS and CDR2 YFSETQ. CDR3 DNA: TGCGCCAGCAGCTCAGACGGGCTGGAGGCTTTCTTT. Its protein is CASSSDGLEAFF.

This clonotype was detected only a few times. The CDR3 is CASSPRGGRGETQYF. Written as DNA, the CDR3 is TGTGCCAGCAGCCCGCGGGGGGGCCGAGGGGAGACCCAGTACTTC. The gene calls are TRBV13 and TRBJ2-5; TRBD2 aligns across 9 bases. CDR1 is PRHDT and CDR2 is FYEKMQ in the germline V gene (reference sequence). The CDR3 has 15 residues. With V trimmed by 5 bases and J by 5 bases, 9 bases remained unmatched.

This chain links TRBV6-1 with TRBJ2-2, with 7 bases fitting TRBD1. This CDR3 is 17 amino acids long. J gave up 6 bases and V 4 bases, and 14 bases lay outside the gene matches. Germline values: CDR1 MNHNS, CDR2 SASEGT. Here the CDR3 reads CASSGTYRGAGSGELFF. In nucleotides, the CDR3 is TGTGCCAGCAGTGGTACCTACAGGGGCGCAGGATCCGGGGAGCTGTTTTTT.

This clonotype has more than one count but fewer than ten. The chain has TRBV12-3 or TRBV12-4 and TRBJ2-5; tentative D call: TRBD2 (5 bases). V gave up 5 bases and J gave up 9 bases, with 16 bases separating them. This CDR3 region has 13 residues. CDR3 amino acids: CASSLGVRISQYF. In DNA form, the CDR3 reads TGTGCCAGCAGTCTGGGAGTCAGAATTTCCCAGTACTTC.

In this sample, this clonotype turned up a few times. J is TRBJ1-4 and V is TRBV12-3 or TRBV12-4; 9 bases are shared with TRBD1. J gave up 7 bases and V 4 bases, and 7 bases lay outside the gene matches. The CDR3 runs to 15 residues. The CDR3 reads CASSSRTGDFEKLFF. In DNA, the CDR3 is TGTGCCAGCAGTTCAAGGACAGGGGATTTTGAAAAACTGTTTTTT.

This sequence joins TRBV2 and TRBJ1-4; unclear D gene. Trimming removed 0 bases from V and 5 bases from J, with 10 bases in between. The CDR3 contains 15 residues. Germline V gives CDR1 SNHLY, CDR2 FYNNEI. CDR3 nucleotides: TGTGCCAGCAGTGAAGCGATAAGGTTGAATGAAAAACTGTTTTTT. The encoded protein is CASSEAIRLNEKLFF. Based on the CDR3 plus reference TRBV2 and TRBJ1-4, the full variable domain is EPEVTQTPSHQVTQMGQEVILRCVPISNHLYFYWYRQILGQKVEFLVSFYNNEISEKSEIFDDQFSVERPDGSNFTLKIRSTKLEDSAMYFCASSEAIRLNEKLFFGSGTQLSVL.

This clonotype was counted only a few times. The V and J genes are TRBV5-1 and TRBJ2-5, with unresolved D. The J call may be wrong; the DNA end is better matched by TRBJ2-1. Germline loops: CDR1 SGHRS, CDR2 YFSETQ. The CDR3 spans 15 residues. Written as DNA, the CDR3 is TGCGCCAGCACCCACAAGACCGGACGAGTAGGGGAGCAGTTCTTC. Translation gives CASTHKTGRVGEQFF.

The rearrangement uses TRBV28 and TRBJ1-1, with D possibly TRBD1 on 6 matching bases. This CDR3 is built from 14 residues. Germline V gene data show CDR1 as MDHEN and CDR2 as SYDVKM. Deletions cut 5 bases from V and 10 bases from J, with 20 bases between. The CDR3 nucleotides read TGTGCCAGCAGTCCAATCCCGGGACATGCTGGAGCTTTCTTT. Translating it yields CASSPIPGHAGAFF.

The chain is built from TRBV24-1 and TRBJ2-3, with unresolved D. Germline CDR1 reads KGHDR; CDR2 reads SFDVKD. V lost 4 bases and J 3 bases, leaving 1 base between the germline ends. The CDR3 runs to 11 residues. CDR3 protein: CATSETDTQYF. CDR3 nucleotides: TGTGCCACCAGTGAAACAGATACGCAGTATTTT.

The J gene is TRBJ2-3, the V gene TRBV5-1; 8 bases are shared with TRBD1. Germline CDR1 reads SGHRS; CDR2 reads YFSETQ. V was pared by 0 bases and J by 2 bases, with 8 bases of the junction left unmatched. The CDR3 contains 17 residues. CDR3 protein: CASSLALTGATTDTQYF. The CDR3 nucleotides read TGCGCCAGCAGCTTGGCCTTGACAGGGGCGACCACAGATACGCAGTATTTT.